Listed below are T cell receptor beta chains from one sample, sequenced in a study of blood T cell repertoires in COVID-19. The assay was immunoSEQ multiplex PCR, and TCRdb's table has in-frame clones only and misses some. This sample has 150,000 to 200,000 clones, with more than 75% found just once. Sequenced input: PBMCs or T cells enriched from blood (not recorded which). The receptor source for this set is a woman between 50 and 59 years old who had recovered from COVID-19. Both conserved end residues are part of each CDR3.

TRBJ1-2,TRBV19,CASVNTGARGYGYTF
TRBJ2-7,TRBV28,CATGREVAGEQYF
TRBJ1-5,TRBV28,CASSLQSIYSNQPQHF
TRBJ2-7,TRBV28,CASSFWTGGKDEQYF
TRBJ2-2,TRBV7-9,CASRTGTDTGELFF
TRBJ1-2,TRBV19,CASSISNYGYTF
TRBJ2-7,TRBV9,CASSVHAGDGSFGYEQYF
TRBJ1-5,TRBV30,CAWSGGTGFQPQHF
TRBJ2-4,TRBV11-2,CASSPVSGTAPKNIQYF
TRBJ1-5,TRBV28,CASTTAGRSQPQHF
TRBJ1-1,TRBV7-2,CASSLVSGAHTEAFF
TRBJ1-1,TRBV19,CASSINAGDGTEAFF
TRBJ2-7,TRBV7-2,CASSLGHSAYEQYF
TRBJ2-7,TRBV5-4,CASSLGPGGASLEQYF
TRBJ2-3,TRBV6-1,CASSELGQGMDTQYF
TRBJ2-2,TRBV11-3,CASTAAGNTGELFF
TRBJ2-2,TRBV7-2,CASSPLAGVWNTGELFF
TRBJ2-1,TRBV19,CASSSWTSGSSEQFF
TRBJ1-1,TRBV5-1,CASSPYPGGEAFF
TRBJ2-1,TRBV27,CASTQVSSGWVREQFF
TRBJ2-5,TRBV3-1/TRBV3-2,CASSSAEGLAGVRVDF
TRBJ2-2,TRBV7-3,CASSLGHSGSLTGELFF
TRBJ1-3,TRBV25-1,CASSESGIWGNTIYF
TRBJ2-3,TRBV25-1,CASNRGWAQYF
TRBJ2-7,TRBV5-6,CASSNRDRGLGEQYF
TRBJ2-1,TRBV4-3,CASSQGLAGGRRNNEQFF
TRBJ2-7,TRBV7-9,CASGEAGGPLDEQYF
TRBJ1-1,TRBV7-2,CASSSIQGMFAEAFF
TRBJ1-1,TRBV6-5,CASSHRDRNTEAFF
TRBJ2-1,TRBV27,CASSLSILAGVFDNEQFF
TRBJ1-2,TRBV28,CASSLGRGAKGYTF
TRBJ1-1,TRBV5-6,CASRVQGHTEAFF
TRBJ1-1,TRBV5-6,CASYHRDINTEAFF
TRBJ2-1,TRBV5-6,CASSLRSRDEQFF
TRBJ2-1,TRBV7-9,CAYMGLAGGPYNEQFF
TRBJ2-1,TRBV4-3,CASSYLGGRDYNEQFF